This T cell receptor (beta chain) was profiled in a study of T-cell memory formation after mild COVID-19. The overall study: Most TCR clusters belonged to a single donor. Regarding the study as a whole: Chiefly within CM and EM were the contracting CD4+ clones; CD8+ ones were within EMRA.

Of note for this clonotype: The antigen is undetermined.

Barcoded TCR alpha and TCR beta cDNA libraries with UMIs came from 5'RACE using constant-segment primers. TCRdb reanalysed the 5' RACE reads using MiXCR and keeps one entry per CDR3 protein. The sample shows 190,000 or so distinct CDR3 sequences, 8% to 11% of them seen only once. The CDR3 is made up of 17 amino acids. V was clipped by 2 bases and J by 2 bases; unmatched bases: 10. Looked up from germline, CDR1 is SGHRS and CDR2 is YFSETQ. The sequenced sample was PBMCs or a T cell subset sorted from them (not recorded which). The chain carries TRBV5-1 and TRBJ2-5; 9 positions match TRBD2. This receptor was taken from a man between 18 and 29 years old who had mild COVID-19 (a few samples of this study predate the infection). Cell type and time point are not known. The CDR3 here is CASSLGAGGHYQETQYF. The CDR3 DNA sequence: TGCGCCAGCAGCTTAGGAGCGGGGGGTCATTATCAAGAGACCCAGTACTTC.